The rows below give T cell receptor beta chains drawn from one sample of a study of blood T cell repertoires in COVID-19. Profiling relied on immunoSEQ multiplex PCR, and the TCRdb table lists in-frame clones only, not all of them. The profile shows about 150,000 clones, 84% of them singletons. Sequencing input: PBMCs or T cells enriched from blood (not recorded which). The receptors derive from a man aged 50-60 years who had recovered from COVID-19. Both conserved end residues are part of each CDR3. The D gene is left open where the match is weak. The size entry is marked missing in some rows and otherwise reads once, few, many or a size class.

CDR3aa: CASSVTGSSVEAFF; CDR3nt: TGTGCCAGCAGCGTCACAGGGAGCTCGGTTGAAGCTTTCTTT; abundance: .; j_gene: TRBJ1-1; d_gene: .; v_gene: TRBV9; len: 14
CDR3aa: CASSLVSGGTHNEQFF; CDR3nt: TGTGCCAGCAGCTTAGTTTCAGGGGGTACTCACAATGAGCAGTTCTTC; abundance: .; j_gene: TRBJ2-1; d_gene: TRBD1; v_gene: TRBV7-2; len: 16
CDR3aa: CSVSRGAHPNTEAFF; CDR3nt: TGCAGCGTTAGCAGGGGGGCGCATCCCAACACTGAAGCTTTCTTT; abundance: .; j_gene: TRBJ1-1; d_gene: TRBD1; v_gene: TRBV29-1; len: 15
CDR3aa: CASRTRDLANEKLFF; CDR3nt: TGTGCCAGCAGGACCAGGGATTTAGCTAATGAAAAACTGTTTTTT; abundance: once; j_gene: TRBJ1-4; d_gene: .; v_gene: TRBV2; len: 15
CDR3aa: CASSQGQGWETQYF; CDR3nt: TGTGCCAGCAGCCAGGGACAGGGTTGGGAGACCCAGTACTTC; abundance: .; j_gene: TRBJ2-5; d_gene: TRBD1; v_gene: TRBV7-9; len: 14
CDR3aa: CASSLVVLVTGELFF; CDR3nt: TGTGCCAGCAGCTTAGTTGTACTGGTCACCGGGGAGCTGTTTTTT; abundance: .; j_gene: TRBJ2-2; d_gene: .; v_gene: TRBV11-2; len: 15
CDR3aa: CASSEAGTGNEKLFF; CDR3nt: TGTGCCAGCAGTGAAGCGGGGACAGGGAATGAAAAACTGTTTTTT; abundance: .; j_gene: TRBJ1-4; d_gene: TRBD1; v_gene: TRBV6-1; len: 15
CDR3aa: CASSFISGSYNEQFF; CDR3nt: TGTGCCAGCAGCTTCATTAGCGGGTCCTACAATGAGCAGTTCTTC; abundance: few; j_gene: TRBJ2-1; d_gene: TRBD2; v_gene: TRBV7-2; len: 15
CDR3aa: CATTGLERSEKLFF; CDR3nt: TGTGCCACCACGGGACTTGAGCGTAGTGAAAAACTGTTTTTT; abundance: many; j_gene: TRBJ1-4; d_gene: .; v_gene: TRBV24-1; len: 14
CDR3aa: CASSLVGQGVGWYGYTF; CDR3nt: TGCGCCAGCAGCTTGGTGGGACAGGGGGTCGGCTGGTATGGCTACACCTTC; abundance: large; j_gene: TRBJ1-2; d_gene: TRBD1; v_gene: TRBV5-1; len: 17
CDR3aa: CASSQGLAGHNEQFF; CDR3nt: TGTGCCAGCAGCCAGGGACTAGCGGGGCACAATGAGCAGTTCTTC; abundance: .; j_gene: TRBJ2-1; d_gene: TRBD2; v_gene: TRBV7-2; len: 15
CDR3aa: CASSPGVAGGYNEQFF; CDR3nt: TGTGCCAGCAGTCCTGGGGTAGCGGGGGGTTACAATGAGCAGTTCTTC; abundance: .; j_gene: TRBJ2-1; d_gene: TRBD2; v_gene: TRBV6-4; len: 16
CDR3aa: CASSQEVNRAGADTQYF; CDR3nt: TGCGCCAGCAGCCAAGAGGTAAACAGGGCAGGCGCAGATACGCAGTATTTT; abundance: .; j_gene: TRBJ2-3; d_gene: .; v_gene: TRBV4-3; len: 17